Following are 31 T cell receptor beta chains from one sample sequenced in a study of tumor-infiltrating lymphocytes in primary liver carcinoma. Germline DNA was extracted too, while blood RNA derived from unsorted whole blood. TCR beta cDNA was made from 500 ng total RNA with a constant-region primer. What produced the TCR beta libraries was three nested multiplex PCR rounds using slightly modified ARM-PCR. For roughly 11 cycles apiece, the opening two PCR rounds ran with TRBV1-TRBV30 forward primers and a C-beta reverse primer. TCRdb redid the calling of the multiplex PCR reads with MiXCR, one entry per CDR3 protein. The sample lists roughly 330,000 distinct CDR3 sequences; around three fifths were seen once. The specimen was peripheral blood. Every receptor here comes from a middle-aged man with primary liver carcinoma and hepatitis B virus infection.

Points on this clonotype: Relative to the germline gene, one junction end is altered; a read error may explain this. The V and J genes are TRBV4-3 and TRBJ2-5; D remains ambiguous. Germline loops: CDR1 LGHNA, CDR2 YSLEER. This CDR3 is 14 amino acids long. CDR3 sequence: CAGSQENRVGTQYF. The CDR3 DNA reads as TGCGCCGGCAGCCAAGAAAACCGGGTGGGTACCCAGTACTTC.

V and J are TRBV29-1 and TRBJ2-5, with a weak D call TRBD2 (5 bases). V lost 0 bases and J 4 bases, leaving 18 bases between the germline ends. The CDR3 is made up of 16 amino acids. CDR1 is SQVTM, CDR2 ANQGSEA, per germline. The CDR3 sequence is CSVEDRLVGDPETQYF. CDR3 DNA: TGCAGCGTTGAAGATCGCCTAGTGGGAGATCCAGAGACCCAGTACTTC.

As to this clonotype: A read error is possible here, since a much larger clone lies one base away. The chain uses TRBV4-1 and TRBJ2-7, with D hard to call. The CDR3 is made up of 12 amino acids. Germline CDR1 is MGHRA and CDR2 is YSYEKL. The CDR3 nucleotides are TGCGCCAGCAGCCAAGAAGGTGACGAGCGGTACTTC. Translation: CASSQEGDERYF.

The V gene is TRBV6-5, the J gene TRBJ1-5, with 9 bases that match TRBD1. From germline, CDR1 is MNHEY and CDR2 SVGAGI. The CDR3 is made up of 15 amino acids. The CDR3 DNA reads TGTGAAAGCAGACCCCTCGGGACAGGGAATCAGCCCCAGCATTTT. Protein product: CESRPLGTGNQPQHF.

Remarks on this clonotype: The germline gene is not matched at one end of the junction; a read error may be the cause. The chain joins TRBV6-6 to TRBJ1-4, with D possibly being TRBD1 (5 bases). CDR3 length: 15 residues. Germline CDR1 reads MNHNY; CDR2 reads SVGAGI (reference sequence). CDR3 residues: CASSYNERGDEKLFF. Written as DNA, the CDR3 is TGTGCAAGCAGTTACAATGAACGGGGGGATGAAAAACTGTTTTTT.

About this clonotype: A much bigger clone sits one base away, suggesting this may be a read error. The rearrangement links TRBV12-3 or TRBV12-4 to TRBJ1-1; D not certain. The V gene lost 5 bases and the J gene lost 8 bases, with 15 bases spanning the gap. The CDR3 is made up of 13 amino acids. CDR3 DNA: TGTGCCAGCAGTCCTACTAGCTGGGCAGAAGCTTTCTTT. It codes for CASSPTSWAEAFF.

Notes on this clonotype: Since a much larger clone is just one base distant, this may be a read error. The rearrangement uses TRBV6-1 and TRBJ2-7; TRBD1 matches at 7 bases. CDR3 length: 13 amino acids. Trimming at V came to 6 bases and at J to 3 bases, leaving 5 bases not matched to a gene. Germline V gene data show CDR1 as MNHNS and CDR2 as SASEGT. CDR3 region: CASRPTGIYEQYF. The CDR3 region has the DNA TGTGCCAGCAGGCCGACAGGGATCTACGAGCAGTACTTC.

The rearrangement links TRBV21-1 to TRBJ1-1; TRBD1 is the table's D call, not checked against the DNA. TRBV21-1 is listed as a pseudogene. The length of the CDR3 is 13 residues. The CDR3 nucleotides are TGTGCCAGCCCTGACAGGGAGGCGTCTGAAGCTTTCTTT. It encodes CASPDREASEAFF.

Remarks on this clonotype: A much larger clonotype is one base distant, so this may be a read error. The genes are TRBV12-3 or TRBV12-4 and TRBJ2-1; D not resolved. The length of the CDR3 is 14 residues. Trimming pared 6 bases from V and 8 bases from J, leaving 17 bases between. The CDR3 protein is CASSTASGWDEQFF. In DNA form, the CDR3 reads TGTGCCAGCAGCACCGCGTCCGGATGGGATGAGCAGTTCTTC.

As for this clonotype: Relative to the germline gene, one junction end is altered; a read error may explain this. V and J are TRBV11-2 and TRBJ2-1, with 7 bases lining up with TRBD1. CDR1 and CDR2 from the germline V gene are SGHAT and FQNNGV. The CDR3 totals 13 residues. Here the CDR3 reads CASSPDRESERFF. CDR3 bases: TGTGCCAGCAGCCCTGACAGGGAGAGTGAGCGGTTCTTC. Full variable domain (rest looked up from reference TRBV11-2 and TRBJ2-1): EAGVAQSPRYKIIEKRQSVAFWCNPISGHATLYWYQQILGQGPKLLIQFQNNGVVDDSQLPKDRFSAERLKGVDSTLKIQPAKLEDSAVYLCASSPDRESERFFGPGTRLTVL.

The chain employs TRBV28 and TRBJ2-7; either TRBD1 or TRBD2 may fit D (5 bases each). The V end was cut by 6 bases, the J end by 5 bases, with 14 bases between. Germline CDR1 and CDR2: MDHEN and SYDVKM. CDR3 size: 13 residues. The DNA of the CDR3 is TGTGCCAGCAGAGGGACGGGGAATGACGAGCAGTACTTC. Encoded protein: CASRGTGNDEQYF.

This clonotype was observed at least ten times. V and J are TRBV10-2 and TRBJ2-1; D gene ambiguous. The CDR3 loop spans 10 amino acids. The ends were cut back, 8 bases at V and 10 bases at J, with 9 bases in the middle. From germline, CDR1 is WSHSY and CDR2 SAAADI. CDR3 loop: CASPEVEQFF. The CDR3 nucleotides are TGCGCCAGCCCCGAGGTAGAGCAGTTCTTC.

A remark on this clonotype: Given a much more abundant clone one base away, this may be a read error. The chain couples TRBV12-3 or TRBV12-4 to TRBJ1-2; 7 bases align to TRBD1. This CDR3 has 13 amino acids. The CDR3 loop reads CASRTGTNYGHTF. CDR3 in DNA: TGTGCCAGCAGGACAGGGACCAACTATGGCCACACCTTC.

This clonotype was seen at least ten times. This chain links TRBV19 with TRBJ2-5; D gene unclear. Trimming took 5 bases from V and 3 from J, leaving 10 bases between them. The CDR3 has 13 residues. The germline V gene has CDR1 LNHDA and CDR2 SQIVND (reference sequence). CDR3 nucleotide sequence: TGTGCCAGTAGTCGGTCAGCAAAAGAGACCCAGTACTTC. Translation: CASSRSAKETQYF.

In regard to this clonotype: Being one base from a much bigger clone, this may be a read error. This chain connects TRBV6-5 to TRBJ2-1; TRBD1 aligns across 7 bases. The length of the CDR3 is 16 residues. Germline loops: CDR1 MNHEY, CDR2 SVGAGI. With V trimmed by 3 bases and J by 9 bases, 14 bases remained unmatched. CDR3: CASSYTKTGTVGEQFF. The CDR3, as DNA: TGTGCCAGCAGTTATACAAAGACAGGGACCGTAGGTGAGCAGTTCTTC.

This clonotype was counted only a few times. J is TRBJ2-3 and V is TRBV28; 9 nucleotides agree with TRBD1. The V segment lost 6 bases and the J segment 4 bases; nucleotides outside the gene matches: 8. The CDR3 contains 15 residues. Looked up from germline, CDR1 is MDHEN and CDR2 is SYDVKM. CDR3 sequence reads: CASSDLGQGADTQYF. The CDR3 DNA is TGTGCCAGCAGCGACCTGGGACAGGGAGCAGATACGCAGTATTTT.

This clonotype was detected a few times. Because it lacks the conserved phenylalanine or tryptophan at the end, this CDR3 is likely a read error. The rearrangement uses TRBV12-3 or TRBV12-4 and TRBJ2-5; D is perhaps TRBD1 or TRBD2 (5 bases each). The CDR3 is made up of 15 amino acids. Trimming removed 4 bases from V and 1 base from J, with 13 bases in between. In nucleotides, the CDR3 is TGTGCCAGCAGTTCACGCCGGGGCACCCAAGAGACCCAGTACCTC. Its protein is CASSSRRGTQETQYL.

Notes on this clonotype: A much larger clonotype is one base distant, so this may be a read error. The chain has TRBV12-3 or TRBV12-4 and TRBJ1-5; unclear D gene. This CDR3 region has 14 residues. The ends were cut back, 7 bases at V and 0 bases at J, with 10 bases in the middle. CDR3: CASTLVNSNQPQHF. For the CDR3, the DNA is TGTGCCAGCACTCTTGTGAATAGCAATCAGCCCCAGCATTTT.

This clonotype was recorded once. V and J are TRBV12-3 or TRBV12-4 and TRBJ2-5; no definite D call. The CDR3 runs 16 residues. The CDR3: CVNRSPRGVTTGPVYF. For the CDR3, the DNA is TGTGTCAACAGAAGTCCCCGAGGTGTCACGACCGGCCCCGTTTACTTC.

This clonotype was seen ten or more times. The rearrangement uses TRBV7-9 and TRBJ1-1, with 8 bases fitting TRBD1. The CDR3 covers 15 residues. With 0 bases clipped from V and 3 bases from J, the junction kept 3 bases outside the gene matches. Looked up from germline, CDR1 is SEHNR and CDR2 is FQNEAQ (reference sequence). In nucleotides, the CDR3 is TGTGCCAGCAGCTTAGCGACAGGGGCGGACACTGAAGCTTTCTTT. It codes for CASSLATGADTEAFF. Full variable domain (rest looked up from reference TRBV7-9 and TRBJ1-1): DTGVSQNPRHKITKRGQNVTFRCDPISEHNRLYWYRQTLGQGPEFLTYFQNEAQLEKSRLLSDRFSAERPKGSFSTLEIQRTEQGDSAMYLCASSLATGADTEAFFGQGTRLTVV.

In the case of this clonotype: A much larger clone sits a single nucleotide away, making a read error possible. This chain joins TRBV6-6 and TRBJ1-4; D not resolved. Germline CDR1 is MNHNY and CDR2 is SVGAGI (reference sequence). CDR3 size: 14 residues. CDR3 coding DNA: TGTGTCAGCAGCCGACTGGGTGGCCTAGAAAAACTGTTTTTT. Its translation: CVSSRLGGLEKLFF.

There are many counts of this clonotype. The CDR3 DNA sequence: TGTGCCAGCAGAGAAAGCGGGAGCTCCTACGAGCAGTACTTC. This sequence encodes CASRESGSSYEQYF. The genes are TRBV6-6 and TRBJ2-7; 8 bases fit TRBD2. CDR3 length equals 14 residues. Germline CDR1 is MNHNY and CDR2 is SVGAGI (reference sequence). V lost 6 bases, J lost 0 bases, and 4 bases stayed unmatched.

This chain connects TRBV28 to TRBJ1-6; TRBD1 matches 7 bases. Germline loops: CDR1 MDHEN, CDR2 SYDVKM. V gave up 6 bases and J gave up 5 bases; unmatched junction bases: 7. This CDR3 is built from 15 residues. The CDR3 bases are TGTGCCAGCAGGGCGACAGGGCCCGATAATTCACCCCTCCACTTT. Protein product: CASRATGPDNSPLHF. The variable domain in full, completed from reference TRBV28 and TRBJ1-6, reads DVKVTQSSRYLVKRTGEKVFLECVQDMDHENMFWYRQDPGLGLRLIYFSYDVKMKEKGDIPEGYSVSREKKERFSLILESASTNQTSMYLCASRATGPDNSPLHFGNGTRLTVT.

This clonotype has a count of ten or more. The gene calls are TRBV4-2 and TRBJ2-7, with D unclear. Germline V lookup: CDR1 LGHNA, CDR2 YNFKEQ. The CDR3 covers 14 residues. V was trimmed by 0 bases and J by 4 bases, leaving 10 bases between them. The chain's CDR3 is CASSQDSQRYEQYF. The CDR3 DNA reads as TGTGCCAGCAGCCAAGATAGCCAGCGTTACGAGCAGTACTTC.

A note on this clonotype: The junction and the germline gene differ at one end; a read error may be behind it. The chain couples TRBV6-5 to TRBJ1-5; unclear D gene. This CDR3 has 17 residues. Germline V gives CDR1 MNHEY, CDR2 SVGAGI. The CDR3 DNA is TGTGCCAGCAGGCCCAAGGTCGCGAAGTATAGCAATCAGCCTCAGCATTTT. Its translation: CASRPKVAKYSNQPQHF.

Worth noting for this clonotype: The conserved phenylalanine or tryptophan is not found at the CDR3 terminus, so this likely reflects a read error. This rearrangement joins TRBV11-2 to TRBJ2-5; D is uncertain. CDR1 and CDR2 (germline): SGHAT, FQNNGV. Trimming cost V 1 base and J 3 bases, with 21 bases left between them. The CDR3 totals 18 residues. CDR3: CASSLARPALGKKETQYI. The CDR3, as DNA: TGTGCCAGCAGCTTAGCGAGGCCAGCCCTGGGAAAAAAAGAGACCCAGTACATT.

V usage is TRBV30 and J usage is TRBJ1-5; perhaps TRBD1 as D (5 bases). The V gene's germline CDR1 is GTSNPN and CDR2 SVGIG (reference sequence). Trimming stripped 1 base from V and 0 bases from J, with 10 bases between. This CDR3 comprises 15 residues. CDR3 DNA sequence: TGTGCCTGGAGTGCCGCAGGGACTAGCAATCAGCCCCAGCATTTT. Its translation is CAWSAAGTSNQPQHF.

This chain links TRBV5-1 with TRBJ2-2, with D possibly called TRBD1 or TRBD2 (5 bases each). Germline CDR1 and CDR2: SGHRS and YFSETQ. CDR3 length: 15 amino acids. Trimming left V 4 bases short and J 6 bases short, with 16 bases between. CDR3 in amino acids: CASSVRPRDAGELFF. The CDR3 DNA sequence: TGCGCCAGCAGCGTTCGGCCACGGGACGCCGGGGAGCTGTTTTTT. The full variable domain, completed using reference TRBV5-1 and TRBJ2-2, is KAGVTQTPRYLIKTRGQQVTLSCSPISGHRSVSWYQQTPGQGLQFLFEYFSETQRNKGNFPGRFSGRQFSNSRSEMNVSTLELGDSALYLCASSVRPRDAGELFFGEGSRLTVL.

In regard to this clonotype: The germline gene is not matched at one end of the junction; a read error may be the cause. J is TRBJ2-7 and V is TRBV11-2, with D possibly being TRBD1 or TRBD2 (5 bases each). Germline V lookup: CDR1 SGHAT, CDR2 FQNNGV. The CDR3 consists of 15 residues. The CDR3 loop is CASSLAGAKVDEEYF. CDR3 nucleotide sequence: TGTGCCAGCAGCTTAGCCGGGGCTAAGGTTGACGAGGAGTACTTC.

In the case of this clonotype: A much larger clone differs from this one at a single base, so this may be a read error. The chain carries TRBV10-3 and TRBJ1-1, with 7 positions matching TRBD1. CDR3 size: 17 residues. CDR1 is ENHRY, CDR2 SYGVKD, per germline. The CDR3 region has the DNA TGTTCCATCAGAGGGACAGAGGAAACTGACATGAACACTGAAGCTTTCTTT. Its translation is CSIRGTEETDMNTEAFF.

This clonotype was picked up many times. This chain connects TRBV6-5 to TRBJ2-1; TRBD2 aligns across 7 bases. Germline loops: CDR1 MNHEY, CDR2 SVGAGI. The J segment lost 4 bases and the V segment lost 6 bases, leaving 9 bases of the junction unmatched. The CDR3 sequence is 15 residues long. CDR3 region: CASRGEGGRYNEQFF. CDR3 bases: TGTGCCAGCAGGGGGGAGGGTGGGAGATACAATGAGCAGTTCTTC.